The 13 T cell receptor beta chains reported below all come from one sample, sequenced in a study of CD8+ T cells in alopecia areata. RNA extraction was followed by reverse transcription into cDNA, which acted as the sequencing template. Clones were read by immunoSEQ multiplex PCR, and TCRdb kept only the in-frame ones, dropping some. Recorded here are 200,000 to 300,000 clones, none singletons. The study sorted pooled cutaneous lymph node cells by CD4, CD8alpha, NKG2D, NKG2ACE and other markers. The sample taken for sequencing was CD4+ T cells sorted from a lymph node. These receptors all stem from a C3H/HeJ mouse with alopecia areata. The MHC haplotype recorded for the strain is H2-k.

In the case of this clone: Mouse names are used for the genes. The read gets to within 4 residues of the CDR3 end, and the germline J gene fills in the rest. The rearrangement uses TRBV13-3 and TRBJ2-4; 11 bases map to TRBD2. The CDR3 contains 14 residues. The germline V gene has CDR1 NNHDY and CDR2 SYVADS. Here the CDR3 reads CASSLTGGENTLYF. The CDR3 bases that were read are TGTGCCAGCAGTCTGACTGGGGGGGAAAAC. Using reference TRBV13-3 and TRBJ2-4 for the parts outside the CDR3, the full variable domain is EAAVTQSPRSKVAVTGGKVTLSCHQTNNHDYMYWYRQDTGHGLRLIHYSYVADSTEKGDIPDGYKASRPSQENFSLILELASLSQTAVYFCASSLTGGENTLYFGAGTRLSVL.

As to this clone: Gene names are the mouse ones. Coverage ceases 4 residues before the CDR3 finishes, and the germline J gene fills in the end. J is TRBJ2-1 and V is TRBV13-2, with 13 nucleotides matching TRBD2. The CDR3 length is 15 residues. V was clipped by 3 bases and J by 5 bases; unmatched bases: 2. Germline CDR1 and CDR2: NNHNN and SYGAGS (reference sequence). The CDR3 region is CASGADWGGDAEQFF. The DNA read from the CDR3 is TGTGCCAGCGGTGCGGACTGGGGGGGCGATGCT.

As to this clone: Gene names denote mouse genes. The read ends 4 residues before the CDR3 terminus; that terminus is restored from the germline J gene. Other nucleotide sequences from this sample produce the same CDR3. The V call is TRBV1, the J call TRBJ1-2, with 7 positions matching TRBD1. Looked up from germline, CDR1 is NSQYPW and CDR2 is LRSPGD (reference sequence). V was pared by 5 bases and J by 1 base, with 4 bases of the junction left unmatched. The CDR3 is made up of 14 amino acids. CDR3 sequence: CTCSQQGRNSDYTF. CDR3 DNA (partial): TGCACCTGCAGTCAACAGGGGAGAAACTCC.

A few counts support this clone. Gene names are the mouse ones. The missing CDR3 end, 4 residues past where the read stops, is filled in from the germline J gene. This rearrangement joins TRBV19 to TRBJ2-7, with 7 bases identical to TRBD1. The CDR3 sequence is 13 residues long. The germline CDR1 and CDR2 sequences are FNHDT and SITEND (reference sequence). The V and J ends lost 5 bases and 2 bases, in that order; junction bases with no gene match: 4. The sequenced part of the CDR3 DNA is TGTGCCAGCAGCACGACAGGGCCCTAT. Its protein product is CASSTTGPY. Given in full, the CDR3 is CASSTTGPYEQYF. The full variable domain, its missing parts supplied by reference TRBV19 and TRBJ2-7, is GGIITQTPKFLIGQEGQKLTLKCQQNFNHDTMYWYRQDSGKGLRLIYYSITENDLQKGDLSEGYDASREKKSSFSLTVTSAQKNEMAVFLCASSTTGPYEQYFGPGTRLTVL.

With respect to this clone: Genes here carry mouse names. Coverage ceases 4 residues before the CDR3 finishes, and the germline J gene fills in the end. This sequence joins TRBV1 and TRBJ2-2; 8 nucleotides agree with TRBD2. Germline CDR1 reads NSQYPW; CDR2 reads LRSPGD (reference sequence). V lost 2 bases and J lost 1; bases outside the gene matches: 3. The CDR3 contains 16 residues. CDR3 sequence: CTCSASTGENTGQLYF. CDR3 DNA (partial): TGCACCTGCAGTGCATCGACTGGGGAAAACACCGGG.

This clone was seen more than once but under ten times. Gene names and germline match the mouse. With the read ending 4 residues before the CDR3 end, the germline J gene is used to fill in that end. This sample includes further DNA sequences coding for the same CDR3. This chain joins TRBV1 and TRBJ1-2, with a possible D match to TRBD1 (6 bases). The germline V gene has CDR1 NSQYPW and CDR2 LRSPGD (reference sequence). V was pared by 6 bases and J by 0 bases, with 11 bases between. The CDR3 loop spans 14 amino acids. CDR3 amino acids: CTCSPGQTNSDYTF. CDR3 DNA (partial): TGCACCTGCAGCCCGGGACAAACAAACTCC. The whole variable domain, remainder taken from reference TRBV1 and TRBJ1-2, is VTLLEQNPRWRLVPRGQAVNLRCILKNSQYPWMSWYQQDLQKQLQWLFTLRSPGDKEVKSLPGADYLATRVTDTELRLQVANMSQGRTLYCTCSPGQTNSDYTFGSGTRLLVI.

This clone was observed a few times. Each gene name is a mouse one. The sample has other DNA sequences that encode this CDR3 too. The DNA read from the CDR3 is TGTGCCAGCAGCCCACAGGGGAACTATGCT. It codes for CASSPQGNYA. The full CDR3 protein reads CASSPQGNYAEQFF. The V call is TRBV5, the J call TRBJ2-1, with 7 bases aligning to TRBD1. The read gets to within 4 residues of the CDR3 end, and the germline J gene fills in the rest. This CDR3 contains 14 residues. Losses at the gene ends were 4 bases for V and 1 base for J; bases not matched to a gene: 1. CDR1 and CDR2 (germline): LGHNA, YNLKQL (reference sequence).

This clone has only a few counts. It is unclear where the CDR3 begins or ends on the DNA, so no DNA is shown, and the CDR3 is as TCRdb lists it. Gene and germline names: mouse. The chain has TRBV23 and TRBJ2-1; no check of the table's D call, TRBD1, against the DNA was made. Germline V gene data show CDR1 as KGHTA and CDR2 as FQNQQP. The CDR3 is 13 residues long, ends included. The CDR3 is CAPAVKTVAEQFF.

As for this clone: Gene names are mouse gene names. The read falls 4 residues short of the CDR3 end, and the missing part is taken from the germline J gene. The rearrangement links TRBV13-3 to TRBJ1-1; perhaps TRBD1 as D (6 bases). The CDR3 is 13 amino acids. Germline assignment: CDR1 NNHDY and CDR2 SYVADS. Trimming left V 1 base short and J 4 bases short, with 8 bases between. The CDR3 is CASSDHRVTEVFF. The DNA read from the CDR3 is TGTGCCAGCAGTGATCACAGGGTCACA.

This clone occurred a few times. The genes and germline here are from mouse. Read coverage stops 4 residues before the CDR3 terminus; the germline J gene supplies the remainder. The V gene is TRBV4, the J gene TRBJ1-1; D call uncertain. The CDR3 consists of 14 residues. Germline assignment: CDR1 LGHDT and CDR2 YNNKQL (reference sequence). V shed 4 bases and J shed 0 bases, with 9 bases lying between them. CDR3 protein: CASSLQIANTEVFF. The part of the CDR3 DNA that was read is TGTGCCAGCAGCTTACAAATTGCAAACACA. Supplemented by reference TRBV4 and TRBJ1-1, the full variable domain reads ETAVFQTPNYHVTQVGNEVSFNCKQTLGHDTMYWYKQDSKKLLKIMFSYNNKQLIVNETVPRRFSPQSSDKAHLNLRIKSVEPEDSAVYLCASSLQIANTEVFFGKGTRLTVV.

On this clone: Germline and genes here are mouse. The missing CDR3 end, 4 residues past where the read stops, is filled in from the germline J gene. V and J are TRBV1 and TRBJ2-3; a weak D match, TRBD2 (6 bases). The CDR3 length is 14 residues. CDR1 and CDR2 from the germline V gene are NSQYPW and LRSPGD (reference sequence). Trimming pared 4 bases from V and 1 base from J, leaving 9 bases between. The CDR3 loop reads CTCSGDSRAETLYF. The sequenced CDR3 bases are TGCACCTGCAGTGGGGACTCCCGTGCAGAA.

In its sample, this clone was seen a few times. Genes here carry mouse names. The read halts 4 residues ahead of the CDR3 end, with the missing end drawn from the germline J gene. Other DNA sequences in the same sample also yield this CDR3. The V and J genes are TRBV5 and TRBJ2-2; maybe TRBD2 (6 bases). The V end was cut by 3 bases, the J end by 2 bases, with 7 bases between. The CDR3 loop spans 14 amino acids. The germline gives CDR1 LGHNA, CDR2 YNLKQL (reference sequence). The covered CDR3 bases are TGTGCCAGCAGCCAGGGACTTAACACCGGG. Translated: CASSQGLNTG. The full-length CDR3 reads as CASSQGLNTGQLYF.

This clone was found a few times. Genes and germline come from the mouse. Incomplete CDR3 DNA: TGTGCCAGCACCAGGGTGGACTATGCT. Translation gives CASTRVDYA. The entire CDR3 protein is CASTRVDYAEQFF. The rearrangement joins TRBV13-1 to TRBJ2-1, with a possible D match to TRBD1 (5 bases). Read sequence stops 4 residues before the CDR3 end, and the germline J gene provides the missing end. Trimming removed 6 bases from V and 2 bases from J, with 9 bases in between. CDR3 length: 13 residues. From germline, CDR1 is NSHNY and CDR2 SYGAGN.